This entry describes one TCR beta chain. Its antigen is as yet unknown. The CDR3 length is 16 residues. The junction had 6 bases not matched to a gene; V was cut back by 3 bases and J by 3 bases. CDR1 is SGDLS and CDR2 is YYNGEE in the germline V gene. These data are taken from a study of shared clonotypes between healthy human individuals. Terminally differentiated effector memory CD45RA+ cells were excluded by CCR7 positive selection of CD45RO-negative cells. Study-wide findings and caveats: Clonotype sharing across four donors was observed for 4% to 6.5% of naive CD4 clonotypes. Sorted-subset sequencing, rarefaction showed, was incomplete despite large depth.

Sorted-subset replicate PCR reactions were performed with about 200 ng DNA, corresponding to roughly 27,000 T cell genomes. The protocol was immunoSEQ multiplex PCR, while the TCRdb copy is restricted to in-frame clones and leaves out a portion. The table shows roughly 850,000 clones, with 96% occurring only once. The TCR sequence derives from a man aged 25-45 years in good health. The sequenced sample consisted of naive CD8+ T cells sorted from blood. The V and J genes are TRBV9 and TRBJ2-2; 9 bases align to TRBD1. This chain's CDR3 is CASSGQQGADTGELFF. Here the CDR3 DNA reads TGTGCCAGCAGCGGTCAACAGGGGGCAGACACCGGGGAGCTGTTTTTT. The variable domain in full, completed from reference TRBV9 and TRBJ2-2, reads DSGVTQTPKHLITATGQRVTLRCSPRSGDLSVYWYQQSLDQGLQFLIQYYNGEERAKGNILERFSAQQFPDLHSELNLSSLELGDSALYFCASSGQQGADTGELFFGEGSRLTVL.